The rows below give T cell receptor beta chains drawn from one sample of a study of blood T cell repertoires in COVID-19. The table came from immunoSEQ multiplex PCR; TCRdb's copy has only in-frame clones and leaves some out. The table lists 150,000 to 190,000 clones, under 85% of them singletons. The source material was peripheral blood. All receptors come from an elderly woman with acute or convalescent COVID-19. CDR3s leave out the opening cysteine and the closing phenylalanine or tryptophan. The order of the fields is CDR3 protein, clone size, V gene. Clone size is stated in some rows and not others, as once, few, many or a class when expanded.

CDR3aa: ATSRDGGGEETQY
abundance: NA
v_gene: TRBV15

CDR3aa: ASSSGINTQY
abundance: NA
v_gene: TRBV5-1

CDR3aa: ASSLTSGGWETQY
abundance: NA
v_gene: TRBV7-8

CDR3aa: ASSSSWTANYGYT
abundance: few
v_gene: TRBV7-9

CDR3aa: ASIGGLGFYTEAF
abundance: NA
v_gene: TRBV7-9

CDR3aa: ASKEGTPNTGELF
abundance: once
v_gene: TRBV2

CDR3aa: ASSPGTANSPLH
abundance: once
v_gene: TRBV18

CDR3aa: ASNQGAREKLF
abundance: NA
v_gene: TRBV16

CDR3aa: ASSYSSKRDTEAF
abundance: NA
v_gene: TRBV6-5

CDR3aa: ASSQDYTDTQY
abundance: NA
v_gene: TRBV3-1/TRBV3-2

CDR3aa: ASLLGGVGGGNTIY
abundance: few
v_gene: TRBV7-2

CDR3aa: ASSTGQGARGYT
abundance: NA
v_gene: TRBV7-2

CDR3aa: ASGPEAKNTGELF
abundance: few
v_gene: TRBV6-6

CDR3aa: ASSERGAGANVLT
abundance: NA
v_gene: TRBV2

CDR3aa: ASSFGEKLF
abundance: few
v_gene: TRBV12-3/TRBV12-4

CDR3aa: ASSLARGPHDTQY
abundance: NA
v_gene: TRBV7-8

CDR3aa: AQDRSSGNTIY
abundance: once
v_gene: TRBV30

CDR3aa: ASSRTGDFRNQPQH
abundance: once
v_gene: TRBV6-6

CDR3aa: ASSLKGQAPGIRYGYT
abundance: NA
v_gene: TRBV19

CDR3aa: ASSQSHSDTQY
abundance: NA
v_gene: TRBV4-2

CDR3aa: ASSATGNQETQY
abundance: once
v_gene: TRBV5-5

CDR3aa: ASSQVIRQSSYEQY
abundance: few
v_gene: TRBV3-1/TRBV3-2

CDR3aa: ASSPTDTQY
abundance: NA
v_gene: TRBV7-9

CDR3aa: ASSPLEGIASETQY
abundance: NA
v_gene: TRBV18

CDR3aa: ASSFTGFSEQF
abundance: NA
v_gene: TRBV12-3/TRBV12-4

CDR3aa: ASSLNRANTEAF
abundance: NA
v_gene: TRBV7-2

CDR3aa: ASRLNTEAF
abundance: few
v_gene: TRBV6-6

CDR3aa: ASSPPRISGSLQDTQY
abundance: NA
v_gene: TRBV18

CDR3aa: ASSGGGGNQPQH
abundance: NA
v_gene: TRBV2

CDR3aa: ASSVQGNTGELF
abundance: NA
v_gene: TRBV9

CDR3aa: ASRRTGSDEQY
abundance: NA
v_gene: TRBV2

CDR3aa: ASGPTGTAASYEQY
abundance: once
v_gene: TRBV9

CDR3aa: ASSDPAGTSGPYNEQF
abundance: NA
v_gene: TRBV25-1

CDR3aa: ASSWIRQGIGFGGLDEQF
abundance: NA
v_gene: TRBV5-8

CDR3aa: ASSRGELATNEKLF
abundance: NA
v_gene: TRBV3-1/TRBV3-2

CDR3aa: ASSVAPGFNTEAF
abundance: NA
v_gene: TRBV9

CDR3aa: ASSPNSNEQF
abundance: few
v_gene: TRBV18

CDR3aa: ASSLAGVSQPQH
abundance: NA
v_gene: TRBV27

CDR3aa: ASSLGVAYEQY
abundance: once
v_gene: TRBV18

CDR3aa: ASSPDRTGVVSGELF
abundance: NA
v_gene: TRBV5-1

CDR3aa: ASSQEGSTGELF
abundance: NA
v_gene: TRBV3-1/TRBV3-2

CDR3aa: ASSQFSGNTEAF
abundance: few
v_gene: TRBV16

CDR3aa: ASSADWADTQY
abundance: NA
v_gene: TRBV7-3

CDR3aa: ASSPMAGKNTEAF
abundance: NA
v_gene: TRBV5-1

CDR3aa: SVFGLSREQY
abundance: NA
v_gene: TRBV29-1

CDR3aa: ASSFALVKAPGELF
abundance: once
v_gene: TRBV12-1

CDR3aa: ASSPRRGHGELF
abundance: NA
v_gene: TRBV7-2

CDR3aa: ASSFEQVVAYEQY
abundance: NA
v_gene: TRBV7-9

CDR3aa: ASRLAGGNEQF
abundance: NA
v_gene: TRBV5-1

CDR3aa: ASGTVSADTQY
abundance: NA
v_gene: TRBV7-8

CDR3aa: ASSPTGQGYEKLF
abundance: NA
v_gene: TRBV3-1/TRBV3-2

CDR3aa: ASSIVQGLGNQPQH
abundance: NA
v_gene: TRBV19

CDR3aa: ASSGRGRDTQY
abundance: NA
v_gene: TRBV18

CDR3aa: ASSLNHRGQLGNTIY
abundance: NA
v_gene: TRBV7-6

CDR3aa: ASSQAGQGFGYT
abundance: NA
v_gene: TRBV6-5

CDR3aa: ASSLFPSGSYEQY
abundance: NA
v_gene: TRBV7-9